This TCR beta chain was captured in a study of a mutant IDH1 vaccine in newly diagnosed glioma. Background on the study: Patients got radiotherapy, temozolomide, or both beforehand, and most got both. The study, taken as a whole, reports: Vaccination elicited immune responses in approximately 93% of patients.

Points on this clone: As yet, its antigen is unknown.

Clones were read by immunoSEQ multiplex PCR, and TCRdb kept only the in-frame ones, dropping some. The sample holds roughly 35,000 clones, approximately 91% seen once. Documented time point: baseline, week 1 (first vaccination visit). The treatment was: pre-vaccination baseline after standard-of-care therapy. The sample consisted of PBMCs, taken from a glioma patient treated with radiotherapy, temozolomide or both. This receptor was taken from a woman aged 40 to 50 with glioma.

The CDR3 bases are TGTGCCTGGAGTGTGCGGACTAGCGGAGAAGAGACCCAGTACTTC. This sequence encodes CAWSVRTSGEETQYF. The rearrangement joins TRBV30 to TRBJ2-5; 10 bases agree with TRBD2. From germline, CDR1 is GTSNPN and CDR2 SVGIG (reference sequence). Trimming took 0 bases from V and 3 from J; bases not matched to a gene: 4. The CDR3 consists of 15 residues.